The 18 T cell receptor beta chains below all came from one sample that was sequenced in a study of technical replicates of blood from a handful of donors. Data came from immunoSEQ multiplex PCR; TCRdb stores just in-frame clones and leaves some out. There are more than 60,000 clones in the sample; 95% occur only once, and more than 0.2% lies in the top ten. Sequencing used T cells isolated from PBMCs. Receptor source: a human donor in good health.

This rearrangement joins TRBV11-1 to TRBJ2-2; 9 bases line up with TRBD1. Per the germline V gene, CDR1 is SGHAT and CDR2 is FQDESV (reference sequence). J lost 3 bases, V lost 8 bases, and 16 bases had no gene match. This CDR3 comprises 18 residues. CDR3 sequence reads: CASRPRYRGPADTGELFF. The CDR3 region has the DNA TGTGCCAGCCGACCGCGGTACAGGGGGCCTGCTGACACCGGGGAGCTGTTTTTT.

The chain has TRBV10-3 and TRBJ1-4, with 7 bases identical to TRBD1. V lost 10 bases and J lost 0; bases outside the gene matches: 8. The CDR3 is 15 amino acids. Germline assignment: CDR1 ENHRY and CDR2 SYGVKD. This CDR3 is CATQDRKATNEKLFF. DNA for the CDR3: TGTGCCACCCAGGACAGGAAAGCAACTAATGAAAAACTGTTTTTT.

This CDR3 is CASSQVAQPQHF. CDR3 DNA: TGTGCCAGCAGCCAGGTGGCTCAGCCCCAGCATTTT. This chain links TRBV7-9 with TRBJ1-5, with no clear D. Trimming cost V 5 bases and J 6 bases, with 8 bases left between them. This CDR3 contains 12 residues. Germline loops: CDR1 SEHNR, CDR2 FQNEAQ (reference sequence).

A single count supports this clone. The chain joins TRBV5-1 to TRBJ2-5; D not certain. Trimming pared 3 bases from V and 5 bases from J, leaving 5 bases between. Looked up from germline, CDR1 is SGHRS and CDR2 is YFSETQ. This CDR3 region has 11 residues. CDR3 protein: CASSSTETQYF. For the CDR3, the DNA is TGCGCCAGCAGCTCCACTGAGACCCAGTACTTC.

The CDR3 DNA sequence: TGTGCCATCAGTGATTTTGGGGGCAACACTGAAGCTTTCTTT. It specifies CAISDFGGNTEAFF. V gene TRBV10-3 combines with J gene TRBJ1-1; the D gene is possibly TRBD1 (6 bases). Germline V gene sequence: CDR1 ENHRY, CDR2 SYGVKD. With 3 bases removed from V and 2 bases from J, the gap between germline ends came to 10 bases. The CDR3 has 14 amino acids.

This clone was recorded only once. The chain carries TRBV29-1 and TRBJ1-2; the match to TRBD1 covers 8 bases. J gave up 8 bases and V 4 bases, and 6 bases lay outside the gene matches. The CDR3 loop spans 12 amino acids. Germline lookup yields CDR1 SQVTM and CDR2 ANQGSEA. CDR3 coding DNA: TGCAGCGTTGCAGGGGGCGGAGGCGGCTACACCTTC. It specifies CSVAGGGGGYTF.

The rearrangement links TRBV4-2 to TRBJ2-3; 8 bases map to TRBD2. Trimming at V came to 4 bases and at J to 1 base, leaving 7 bases not matched to a gene. The CDR3 runs 16 residues. Germline CDR1 LGHNA, CDR2 YNFKEQ. DNA for the CDR3: TGTGCCAGCAGCCCAGGAAGCGGGGGAGGCACAGATACGCAGTATTTT. Amino acid sequence: CASSPGSGGGTDTQYF.

The chain is built from TRBV11-2 and TRBJ1-1; 7 bases fit TRBD1. This CDR3 comprises 19 residues. V gave up 4 bases and J gave up 0 bases; unmatched junction bases: 17. Per the germline V gene, CDR1 is SGHAT and CDR2 is FQNNGV. CDR3 loop: CASSWPIRQGSPMNTEAFF. The DNA for the CDR3 is TGTGCCAGCAGCTGGCCGATACGACAGGGAAGCCCCATGAACACTGAAGCTTTCTTT. The full variable domain, with the rest looked up from reference TRBV11-2 and TRBJ1-1, is EAGVAQSPRYKIIEKRQSVAFWCNPISGHATLYWYQQILGQGPKLLIQFQNNGVVDDSQLPKDRFSAERLKGVDSTLKIQPAKLEDSAVYLCASSWPIRQGSPMNTEAFFGQGTRLTVV.

The chain is built from TRBV28 and TRBJ2-7; D not certain. V was shortened by 1 base and J by 6 bases, with 10 bases between the two germline ends. Germline V gives CDR1 MDHEN, CDR2 SYDVKM. This CDR3 contains 13 residues. In nucleotides, the CDR3 is TGTGCCAGCAGTTTATTTGGCAGAAGCGAGCAGTACTTC. Protein product: CASSLFGRSEQYF.

This chain links TRBV6-5 with TRBJ1-5; 8 nucleotides line up with TRBD1. V was pared by 6 bases and J by 11 bases, with 9 bases of the junction left unmatched. The CDR3 is 13 residues long. The germline V gene has CDR1 MNHEY and CDR2 SVGAGI. DNA of the CDR3: TGTGCCAGCAGCAAGGGACAGGCCTCGGCCCAGCATTTT. Protein product: CASSKGQASAQHF.

V and J are TRBV25-1 and TRBJ2-5; 8 nucleotides line up with TRBD1. Unmatched junction bases numbered 4, after V lost 6 bases and J lost 4 bases. CDR1 and CDR2 from the germline V gene are MGHDK and SYGVNS. This CDR3 has 13 residues. This CDR3 is CASRTGTGETQYF. The CDR3 coding sequence is TGTGCCAGCAGAACCGGGACAGGAGAGACCCAGTACTTC.

The CDR3 loop reads CASRPGSSYEQYF. For the CDR3, the DNA is TGTGCCAGCAGGCCCGGGTCCTCCTACGAGCAGTACTTC. The rearrangement links TRBV6-5 to TRBJ2-7; no clear D. This CDR3 comprises 13 residues. The germline V gene has CDR1 MNHEY and CDR2 SVGAGI. Trimming stripped 6 bases from V and 0 bases from J, with 9 bases between.

This chain joins TRBV9 and TRBJ2-2; no reliable D call. This CDR3 comprises 14 residues. The germline V gene has CDR1 SGDLS and CDR2 YYNGEE. Trimming stripped 0 bases from V and 4 bases from J, with 7 bases between. For the CDR3, the DNA is TGTGCCAGCAGCGTAGACGGAGTCACCGGGGAGCTGTTTTTT. Amino acid sequence: CASSVDGVTGELFF.

This sequence joins TRBV18 and TRBJ2-7; D call uncertain. V was pared by 3 bases and J by 3 bases, with 9 bases between. This CDR3 contains 13 residues. Germline lookup yields CDR1 KGHSH and CDR2 LQKENI. The CDR3 DNA reads TGTGCCAGCTCACCTCCCCTCTACTACGAGCAGTACTTC. Translated: CASSPPLYYEQYF.

The chain employs TRBV6-5 and TRBJ1-6, with TRBD1 matching over 9 bases. Germline V CDR1 and CDR2: MNHEY, SVGAGI. With V trimmed by 2 bases and J by 7 bases, 3 bases remained unmatched. The CDR3 consists of 15 residues. CDR3 loop: CASSYPTGGNSPLHF. DNA of the CDR3: TGTGCCAGCAGTTACCCAACAGGGGGCAATTCACCCCTCCACTTT.

CDR3 sequence: CASSVVPGNTIYF. The CDR3 coding sequence is TGTGCCAGCAGCGTAGTCCCGGGAAACACCATATATTTT. V is TRBV9 and J is TRBJ1-3; D gene unclear. V dropped 0 bases and J dropped 4 bases, with 5 bases sitting between them. From germline, CDR1 is SGDLS and CDR2 YYNGEE. The CDR3 covers 13 residues.

This sequence joins TRBV27 and TRBJ1-5; possibly TRBD1 for D (5 bases). Germline CDR1 MNHEY, CDR2 SMNVEV (reference sequence). Deletions cut 6 bases from V and 4 bases from J, with 13 bases between. The CDR3 is 14 residues long. The CDR3 DNA reads TGTGCCAGCAGGCAGGGTTTGGGGAATCAGCCCCAGCATTTT. Translated, it gives CASRQGLGNQPQHF.

V and J are TRBV9 and TRBJ1-4; D gene unclear. Germline V lookup: CDR1 SGDLS, CDR2 YYNGEE. This CDR3 region has 13 residues. The V and J ends lost 4 bases and 10 bases respectively, with 14 bases between them. Written as DNA, the CDR3 is TGTGCCAGCAGCCCGCGAGGGATCGGAAAACTGTTTTTT. This sequence encodes CASSPRGIGKLFF.